This T cell receptor (beta chain) is from a study of T cell responses to AZD1222 COVID-19 vaccine. This table comes from immunoSEQ multiplex PCR, and its TCRdb copy is limited to in-frame clones, with some not included. The sample shows 180,000 or so clones, 90% to 95% of them seen only once. General study points: Vaccine-associated CD4 TCRs spanned spike, dominant at 160-218 and 743-854.

Worth noting for this clone: No antigen is known for it.

Deletions cut 5 bases from V and 1 base from J, with 17 bases between. There are 16 residues in the CDR3. Germline-derived CDR1 and CDR2 are SGHTA and FQGNSA. Material: peripheral blood, obtained 28 days after the second dose of the MenACWY control vaccine. This sequence originates from an adult who received the MenACWY meningococcal vaccine as a control. V and J are TRBV7-2 and TRBJ1-1; D unresolved. The CDR3 loop reads CASSTRPTGSNTEAFF. The CDR3 DNA reads as TGTGCCAGCAGCACCAGGCCGACGGGATCGAACACTGAAGCTTTCTTT.